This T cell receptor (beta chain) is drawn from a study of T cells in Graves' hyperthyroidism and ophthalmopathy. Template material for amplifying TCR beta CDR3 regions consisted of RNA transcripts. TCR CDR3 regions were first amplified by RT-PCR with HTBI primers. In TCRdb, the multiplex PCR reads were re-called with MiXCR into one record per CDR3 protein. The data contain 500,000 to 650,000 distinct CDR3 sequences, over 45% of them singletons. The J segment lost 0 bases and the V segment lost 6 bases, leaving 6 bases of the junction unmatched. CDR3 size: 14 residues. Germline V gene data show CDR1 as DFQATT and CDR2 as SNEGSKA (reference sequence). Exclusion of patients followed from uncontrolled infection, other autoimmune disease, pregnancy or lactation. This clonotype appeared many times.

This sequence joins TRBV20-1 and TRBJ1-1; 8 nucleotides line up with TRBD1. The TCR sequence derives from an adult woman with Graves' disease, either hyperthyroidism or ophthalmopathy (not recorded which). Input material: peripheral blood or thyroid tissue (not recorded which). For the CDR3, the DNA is TGCAGTGCGCCGGACAGGGTCATGAACACTGAAGCTTTCTTT. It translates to CSAPDRVMNTEAFF.